Listed below are T cell receptor beta chains from one sample, sequenced in a study of blood T cell repertoires in COVID-19. Produced via immunoSEQ multiplex PCR; TCRdb's table is partial and in-frame only. Among roughly 220,000 clones, 80% to 85% were seen once, and the ten largest hold approximately 2.5%. Sequences were obtained from peripheral blood. The receptors shown here come from a woman aged 60 to 75 with acute or convalescent COVID-19. The CDR3 runs from the conserved cysteine through the conserved F or W. D genes are given only for firm matches. Rows give clone size only sometimes, using once, few, many, or a class for an expanded clone.

j_call clone_size d_call v_call cdr3_aa cdr3_nt
TRBJ2-5 NA TRBD1 TRBV9 CASSASPDRAETQYF TGTGCCAGCAGCGCCTCCCCGGACAGGGCAGAGACCCAGTACTTC
TRBJ2-7 once TRBD2 TRBV2 CASSEEELAASYEQYF TGTGCCAGCAGTGAAGAAGAACTAGCGGCCTCCTACGAGCAGTACTTC
TRBJ1-5 NA NA TRBV19 CASSPTRSGGGPQHF TGTGCCAGTAGCCCGACACGGAGCGGCGGGGGGCCCCAGCATTTT
TRBJ2-7 NA TRBD1 TRBV2 CASSQRQGLSEQYF TGTGCCAGCAGCCAAAGACAGGGTCTCTCCGAGCAGTACTTC
TRBJ2-5 NA TRBD1 TRBV20-1 CSARTQGAQYF TGCAGTGCTAGAACACAGGGGGCCCAGTACTTC
TRBJ2-3 NA NA TRBV6-1 CASSEAPDRLTTDTQYF TGTGCCAGCAGTGAAGCCCCCGACAGGTTAACTACAGATACGCAGTATTTT
TRBJ2-1 NA TRBD2 TRBV9 CASSVAGGSYNEQFF TGTGCCAGCAGCGTAGCGGGGGGATCCTACAATGAGCAGTTCTTC
TRBJ1-5 NA NA TRBV28 CASSLGGGNQPQHF TGTGCCAGCAGTTTGGGAGGAGGCAATCAGCCCCAGCATTTT
TRBJ2-2 few NA TRBV13 CASSPGTTGELFF TGTGCCAGCAGCCCCGGGACAACCGGGGAGCTGTTTTTT
TRBJ1-2 NA TRBD1 TRBV6-5 CASSYSGTGNYGYTF TGTGCCAGCAGTTACAGTGGGACAGGGAACTATGGCTACACCTTC
TRBJ2-7 once NA TRBV30 CALSRVPSSYEQYF TGTGCCTTAAGCAGGGTTCCGAGCTCCTACGAGCAGTACTTC
TRBJ1-1 NA TRBD1 TRBV4-2 CASSQPQGPNTEAFF TGTGCCAGCAGCCAACCACAGGGGCCGAACACTGAAGCTTTCTTT
TRBJ1-2 once TRBD1 TRBV2 CASSGDRGGGYTF TGTGCCAGCAGTGGGGACAGGGGTGGTGGCTACACCTTC
TRBJ1-2 NA TRBD1 TRBV19 CASTVRQGAGNYGYTF TGTGCCAGTACCGTCCGACAGGGGGCTGGGAACTATGGCTACACCTTC
TRBJ2-7 NA TRBD2 TRBV7-9 CASSSGTSGGEQYF TGTGCCAGCAGCTCAGGGACTAGCGGGGGGGAGCAGTACTTC
TRBJ1-4 few NA TRBV7-8 CASSLGAGTNEKLFF TGTGCCAGCAGCTTGGGGGCAGGGACTAATGAAAAACTGTTTTTT
TRBJ2-7 NA NA TRBV11-3 CASSFGHTYEQYF TGTGCCAGCAGCTTTGGACACACCTACGAGCAGTACTTC
TRBJ2-7 once TRBD2 TRBV5-4 CASSTRGGSYEQYF TGTGCCAGCAGCACCCGGGGGGGGTCGTACGAGCAGTACTTC
TRBJ2-2 NA NA TRBV24-1 CATTSLTGELFF TGTGCCACCACCAGTCTTACCGGGGAGCTGTTTTTT
TRBJ2-3 NA NA TRBV6-1 CASSELQGGGYQYF TGTGCCAGCAGTGAACTTCAGGGGGGCGGATACCAGTATTTT
TRBJ1-2 NA NA TRBV6-2/TRBV6-3 CASSRGPWDGYTF TGTGCCAGCAGCCGTGGGCCTTGGGATGGCTACACCTTC
TRBJ2-2 once NA TRBV5-1 CASSSRATGELFF TGCGCCAGCAGCAGCAGGGCCACCGGGGAGCTGTTTTTT
TRBJ1-1 few NA TRBV5-5 CASSPTQYTEAFF TGTGCCAGCAGCCCCACGCAGTACACTGAAGCTTTCTTT
TRBJ1-2 once TRBD1 TRBV2 CASSGRSGTTVRQGLYGYTF TGTGCCAGCAGTGGACGATCCGGCACAACGGTTCGACAGGGCCTCTATGGCTACACCTTC
TRBJ1-4 NA NA TRBV12-3/TRBV12-4 CASSFGGEKLFF TGTGCCAGCAGTTTCGGGGGTGAAAAACTGTTTTTT
TRBJ1-5 NA NA TRBV15 CATSRDSRRASGPQHF TGTGCCACCAGCAGAGATTCACGGAGGGCTAGTGGGCCCCAGCATTTT
TRBJ1-1 NA NA TRBV2 CASSSNRNTEAFF TGTGCCAGCAGTTCAAACAGGAACACTGAAGCTTTCTTT
TRBJ1-2 NA NA TRBV5-1 CASSSGVDWGYTF TGCGCCAGCAGCTCGGGGGTAGATTGGGGCTACACCTTC